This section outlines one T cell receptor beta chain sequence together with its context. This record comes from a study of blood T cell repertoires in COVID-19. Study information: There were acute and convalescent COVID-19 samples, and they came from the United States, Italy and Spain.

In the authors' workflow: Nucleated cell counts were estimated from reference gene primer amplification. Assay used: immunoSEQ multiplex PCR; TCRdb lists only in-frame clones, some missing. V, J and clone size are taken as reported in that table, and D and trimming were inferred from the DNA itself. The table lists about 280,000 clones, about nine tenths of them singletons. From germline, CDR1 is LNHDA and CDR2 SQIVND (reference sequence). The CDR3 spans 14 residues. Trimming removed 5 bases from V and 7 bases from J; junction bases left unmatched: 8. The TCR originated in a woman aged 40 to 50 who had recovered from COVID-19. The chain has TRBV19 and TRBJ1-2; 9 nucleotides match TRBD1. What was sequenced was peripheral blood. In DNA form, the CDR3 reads TGTGCCAGTAGTTCCACCGGGACAGGGTCTGGCTACACCTTC. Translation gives CASSSTGTGSGYTF.